This T cell receptor (beta chain) was captured by sequencing in a study of cytomegalovirus exposure and HLA in healthy donors. It was with 60 Vbeta and 13 Jbeta primers that the PCR ran. Profiling relied on immunoSEQ multiplex PCR, and the TCRdb table lists in-frame clones only, not all of them. The sample includes approximately 53,000 clones, over 70% seen only once; the top ten take about 7.8%. This CDR3 is built from 11 residues. The germline V gene has CDR1 MNHEY and CDR2 SMNVEV (reference sequence). V was shortened by 3 bases and J by 3 bases, with 3 bases between the two germline ends. Study results and caveats: Productive status was seen about 87% or about 30% of the time for most TCR beta V segments in an earlier analysis. Some segments of the V type, notably TRBV6-2 and TRBV6-3, were excluded as indistinguishable. Later analysis found that TCR beta chains associated with HLA were more clonally expanded than other, equally common chains.

As for this clone: Its specificity is not known. This CDR3 is also generated by other DNA sequences in the sample.

The donors, nominally healthy at sampling, likely had unrecorded immune exposures. The receptor's source is a man aged 25-45 years in good health and CMV-seropositive. This chain connects TRBV27 to TRBJ2-7; D is undetermined. The specimen was PBMCs. In nucleotides, the CDR3 is TGTGCCAGCAGTTTCGGCTACGAGCAGTACTTC. This translates into CASSFGYEQYF.